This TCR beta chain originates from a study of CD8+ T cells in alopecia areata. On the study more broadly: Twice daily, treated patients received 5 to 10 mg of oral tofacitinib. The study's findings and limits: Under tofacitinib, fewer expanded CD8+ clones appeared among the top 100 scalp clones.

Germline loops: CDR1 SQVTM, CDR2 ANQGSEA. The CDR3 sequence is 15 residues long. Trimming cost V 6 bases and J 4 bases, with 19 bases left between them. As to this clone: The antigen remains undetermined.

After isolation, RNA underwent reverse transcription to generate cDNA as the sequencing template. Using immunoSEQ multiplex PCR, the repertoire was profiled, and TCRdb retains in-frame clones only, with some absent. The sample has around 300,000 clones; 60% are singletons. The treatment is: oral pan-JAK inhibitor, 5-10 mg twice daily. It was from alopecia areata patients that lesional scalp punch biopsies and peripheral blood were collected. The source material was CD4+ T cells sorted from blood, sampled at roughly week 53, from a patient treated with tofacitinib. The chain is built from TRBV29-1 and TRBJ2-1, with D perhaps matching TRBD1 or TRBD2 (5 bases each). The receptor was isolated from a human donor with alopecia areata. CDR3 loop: CSVAPGPIQYNEQFF. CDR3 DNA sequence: TGCAGCGTAGCCCCGGGACCGATTCAATACAATGAGCAGTTCTTC.